The entry below gives a single T cell receptor beta chain sequence along with its context. Germline V lookup: CDR1 SGHTA, CDR2 FQGTGA. The CDR3 contains 20 residues. J was trimmed by 2 bases and V by 2 bases; bases with no gene match: 16. The sample comes from a study of T cells after somatic rescue of genetic block. Libraries were prepared by immunoSEQ multiplex PCR; TCRdb keeps only in-frame clonotypes and omits some of them. Found here are 12,000 to 15,000 clones, about 71% of them singletons; the top ten hold over 12%. The specimen was peripheral blood mononuclear cells (PBMCs). This clonotype originated in a boy under 18. The gene calls are TRBV7-3 and TRBJ2-3; 10 bases agree with TRBD2. The DNA for the CDR3 is TGTGCCAGCAGCTTATATCGGCTAGCGGGGGCACCGTCTCCCACAGATACGCAGTATTTT. Translating it yields CASSLYRLAGAPSPTDTQYF. The full variable domain, its missing parts supplied by reference TRBV7-3 and TRBJ2-3, is GAGVSQTPSNKVTEKGKYVELRCDPISGHTALYWYRQSLGQGPEFLIYFQGTGAADDSGLPNDRFFAVRPEGSVSTLKIQRTERGDSAVYLCASSLYRLAGAPSPTDTQYFGPGTRLTVL.